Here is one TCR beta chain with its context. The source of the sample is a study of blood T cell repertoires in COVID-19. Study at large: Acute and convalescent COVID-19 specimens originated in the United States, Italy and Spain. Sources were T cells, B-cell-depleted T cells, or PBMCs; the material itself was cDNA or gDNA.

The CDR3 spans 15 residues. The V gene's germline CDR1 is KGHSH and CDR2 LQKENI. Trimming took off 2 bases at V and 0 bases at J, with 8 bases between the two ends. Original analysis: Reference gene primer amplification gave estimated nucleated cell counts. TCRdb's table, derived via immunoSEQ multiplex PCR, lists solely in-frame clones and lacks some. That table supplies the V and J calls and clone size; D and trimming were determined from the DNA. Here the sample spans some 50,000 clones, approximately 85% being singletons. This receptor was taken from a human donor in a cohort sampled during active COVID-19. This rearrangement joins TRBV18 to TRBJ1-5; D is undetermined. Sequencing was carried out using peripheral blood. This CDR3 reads CASSPESYSNQPQHF. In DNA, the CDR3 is TGTGCCAGCTCACCAGAATCCTATAGCAATCAGCCCCAGCATTTT.